This TCR beta chain was captured in a study of T cell changes during pregnancy in multiple sclerosis. The V end was cut by 3 bases, the J end by 6 bases, with 14 bases between. Germline CDR1 is WSHSY and CDR2 is SAAADI. The CDR3 has 15 residues. Profiling relied on immunoSEQ multiplex PCR, and the TCRdb table lists in-frame clones only, not all of them. The table shows tens of thousands of clones, with about 89% occurring only once. The V call is TRBV10-2, the J call TRBJ1-4; D gene unclear. The TCR originated in a female donor with multiple sclerosis, enrolled in a pregnancy study. The specimen comprised CD4+ T cells from peripheral blood mononuclear cells, sampled after pregnancy. In nucleotides, the CDR3 is TGCGCCAGCAGTGACTTCCCCAGGTCGGATGAAAAACTGTTTTTT. It yields the protein CASSDFPRSDEKLFF.